Below, one T cell receptor beta chain is given with its context. It lacks a known antigen. The input lacks base qualities; no much larger clone sits a single base away. Participants in the prospective study were aged about 18 to 95 years, lived in about two dozen United States geographic areas, and enrolled through a virtual design. In the prospective study, participants were assigned to cohorts based on the clinical history participants reported in a screening survey and a study questionnaire. In the prospective study, whole blood, serum and a nasopharyngeal or oropharyngeal swab were collected from each participant by mobile phlebotomists. Over a 2-month period, participants in the prospective study had the option of providing additional blood draws and questionnaires. Blood samples from the prospective study were shipped frozen or at room temperature prior to DNA extraction. These data are taken from a study of blood T cell repertoires in COVID-19 (dated by TCRdb to about 2020). With regard to the full study: Collaborator samples came from the United States, Italy and Spain and covered acute and convalescent phases of COVID-19. The prospective study material was composed of cDNA or gDNA derived from T cells, B-cell-depleted T cells, or PBMCs. Subjects who had been exposed to COVID-19, were actively infected with it, or had recovered from it provided the deeply sampled blood TCRbeta repertoires that made up the dataset. The repertoires were made available in a free public database intended to serve as a resource for research on the immune response to SARS-CoV-2. Samples came from the ongoing ImmuneRACE study (first 160 participants) plus 1,254 subjects from 6 global collaborators. A de-identified subject ID, COVID-19 status, age in years and sex were almost always included in the sample metadata. HLA class I and class II types, where available, came from metadata supplied by the sample provider rather than from assay-based typing.

According to the germline V gene, CDR1 reads SGHTS and CDR2 reads YDEGEE. The cysteine opens and the phenylalanine closes a CDR3 of 13 amino acids. Only the CDR3 part of the read is kept: 39 bases, read in frame from the first base. V has 4 bases trimmed and J has 8 bases trimmed; junction bases matching no gene number 6. TCRbeta CDR3 regions were amplified from genomic DNA using the immunoSEQ Assay, a bias-controlled multiplex PCR. The source study handled its data this way. The number of nucleated cells in each sample was estimated from the amplification of reference gene primers within the assay. Sequence reads were collapsed and filtered to measure the absolute abundance of every unique TCRbeta CDR3 rearrangement. For each sample, productive Simpson clonality was calculated as the square root of Simpson's diversity index over productive rearrangements. Drawn from immuneACCESS, this table holds only the in-frame rearrangements with V and J called that TCRdb kept. Clones are partly lost; checked studies trace under half to an unresolved V gene and leave the rest unexplained. For V, J and clone size, that table is used; D and trimming come from the DNA. This sample holds around 230,000 clones; approximately 90% were observed only once. Of the sample, around 3.8% is held by the ten largest clones.

The research as a whole found: Clinical and demographic metadata were provided uncurated, with the amount varying by source and participant.

This clonotype was obtained from a woman between 40 and 55 years old with acute COVID-19. The rearrangement combines TRBV5-8 with TRBJ1-2; TRBD1 agrees with 9 junctional bases. The source material was PBMCs or T cells enriched from blood (not recorded which). At the DNA level, the sequence is TGTGCCAGCAGCCCGAACAGGGGGCTGGGCTACACCTTC. Translated, it gives CASSPNRGLGYTF.